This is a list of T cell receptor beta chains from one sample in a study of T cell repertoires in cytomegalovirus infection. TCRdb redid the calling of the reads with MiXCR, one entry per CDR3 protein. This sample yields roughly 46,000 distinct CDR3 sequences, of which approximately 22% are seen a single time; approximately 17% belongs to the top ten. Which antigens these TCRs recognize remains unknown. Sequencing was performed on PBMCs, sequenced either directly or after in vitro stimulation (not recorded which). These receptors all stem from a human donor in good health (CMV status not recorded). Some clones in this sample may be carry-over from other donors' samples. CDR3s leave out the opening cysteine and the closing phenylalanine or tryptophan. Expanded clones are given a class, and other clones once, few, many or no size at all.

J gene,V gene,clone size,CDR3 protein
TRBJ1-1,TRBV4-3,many,ASSKEESTEAF
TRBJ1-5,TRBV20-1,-,SALLDRGAYQPQH
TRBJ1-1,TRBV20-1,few,SAREDANTEAF
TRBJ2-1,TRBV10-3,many,AISEVTDRGRGQF
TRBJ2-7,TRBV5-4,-,ASSPGLASSYEQY
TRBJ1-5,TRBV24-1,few,ATSDRSTGNQPQH
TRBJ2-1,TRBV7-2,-,ASSLLGYEQF
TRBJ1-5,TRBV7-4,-,ASSHDREGQPQH
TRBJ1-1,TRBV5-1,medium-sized,ASTPGQLNTEAF
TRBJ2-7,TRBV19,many,ASSMWSGSPYEQY
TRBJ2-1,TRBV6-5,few,ASAYREKRDEQF
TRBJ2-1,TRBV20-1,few,SASLATGKREQF
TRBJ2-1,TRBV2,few,ASCASGLPKSSYNEQF
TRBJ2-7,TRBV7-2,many,ASSPSSSDPYEQY
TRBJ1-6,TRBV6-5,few,ASSPRTAYSPLH
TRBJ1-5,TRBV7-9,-,ASSPKGDRNQPQR
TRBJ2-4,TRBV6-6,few,ASSETRSKNIQY
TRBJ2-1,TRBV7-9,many,ASSRGDSHNEQF
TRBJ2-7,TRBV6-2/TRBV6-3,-,ASSYGFSYEQY
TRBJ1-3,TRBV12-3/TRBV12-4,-,ASSSSSSGNTIY
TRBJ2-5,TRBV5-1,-,ASSLNPGGRETQY
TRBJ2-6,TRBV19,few,ASNPRWTQGTGANVLT
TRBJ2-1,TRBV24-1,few,ATSDSGQGYNEQF
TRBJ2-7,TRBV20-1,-,SARDLLGGYEQY
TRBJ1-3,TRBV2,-,ASSEERVTGNTIY
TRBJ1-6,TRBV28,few,ASSPPAGFTSPLH
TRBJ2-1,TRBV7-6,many,ASSSSGRPSSYNEQF
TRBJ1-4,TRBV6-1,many,ASTHRQATNEKLF
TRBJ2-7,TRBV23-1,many,ASSHPERGRPTLEQY
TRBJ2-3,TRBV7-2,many,ASSVDRGPDTQY
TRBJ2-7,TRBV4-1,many,ASSQESSGVQYEQY
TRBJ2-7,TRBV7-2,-,ASSLNVYIGEQY
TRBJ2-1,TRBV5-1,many,ASSLTSGGSYNEQF
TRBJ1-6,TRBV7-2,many,ASSLEGGFPRSPLH
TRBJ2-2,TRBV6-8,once,AGRNTGELF
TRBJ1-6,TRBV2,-,ASSERGAGGSPLH
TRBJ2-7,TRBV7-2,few,ASSFQATGYEQY
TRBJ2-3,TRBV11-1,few,ASSLVGTSTDTQY
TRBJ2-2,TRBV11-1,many,ASSFWGPEGPNTGELF
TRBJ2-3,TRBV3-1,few,ASSPLGGKADTQY
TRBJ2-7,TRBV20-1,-,SASGRISYEQY
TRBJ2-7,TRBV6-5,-,ASSYSPQGGYEQY
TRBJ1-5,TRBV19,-,ASNDGRQPQQ
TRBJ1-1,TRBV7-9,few,ASNAFVGGEAF
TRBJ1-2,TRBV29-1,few,SVSSGNGYT
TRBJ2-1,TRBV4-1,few,ASSLQDRGDWHTSYNEQF
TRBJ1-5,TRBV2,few,ASSKENNQPQH
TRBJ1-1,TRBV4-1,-,ASSQDPTGPEAF
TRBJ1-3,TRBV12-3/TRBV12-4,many,ASSLLAGSGNTIY
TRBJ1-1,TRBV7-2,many,ASSLHGDSEAF
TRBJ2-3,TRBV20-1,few,SAPTSGSFGDTQY
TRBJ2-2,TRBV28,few,ASSPGGNTGELF
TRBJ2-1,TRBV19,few,ASSNTGLARF